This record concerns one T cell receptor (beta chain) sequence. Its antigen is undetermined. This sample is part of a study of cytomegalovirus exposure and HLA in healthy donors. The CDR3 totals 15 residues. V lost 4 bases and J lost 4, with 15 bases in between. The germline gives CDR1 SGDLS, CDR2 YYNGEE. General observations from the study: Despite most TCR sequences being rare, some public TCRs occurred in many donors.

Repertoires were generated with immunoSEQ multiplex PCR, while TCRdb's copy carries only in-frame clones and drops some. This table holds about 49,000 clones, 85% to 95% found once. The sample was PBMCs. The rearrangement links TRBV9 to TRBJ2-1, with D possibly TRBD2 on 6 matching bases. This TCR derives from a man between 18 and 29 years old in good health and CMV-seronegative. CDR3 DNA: TGTGCCAGCAGCCAGAGCGGGTCGGTTTACAATGAGCAGTTCTTC. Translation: CASSQSGSVYNEQFF. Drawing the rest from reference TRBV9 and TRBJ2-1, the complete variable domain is DSGVTQTPKHLITATGQRVTLRCSPRSGDLSVYWYQQSLDQGLQFLIQYYNGEERAKGNILERFSAQQFPDLHSELNLSSLELGDSALYFCASSQSGSVYNEQFFGPGTRLTVL.